The clone carrying this T cell receptor (beta chain) was recorded once. Its cognate antigen is unknown. The data belong to a study of cytomegalovirus exposure and HLA in healthy donors. Study outcomes and limitations: A few V segments could not be told apart, such as TRBV6-2 and TRBV6-3, and were left out. Rare TCR sequences dominated, though some public TCRs recurred in many donors. A later analysis linked a missense DCLRE1C variant to TCR beta V- and J-gene trimming.

This CDR3 region has 15 residues. The germline CDR1 and CDR2 sequences are LNHDA and SQIVND (reference sequence). The V end lost 7 bases, the J end lost 0 bases, and 13 bases lay between the germline ends. The PCR contained 60 Vbeta and 13 Jbeta primers. The data were produced by immunoSEQ multiplex PCR, yet TCRdb's version contains in-frame clones alone and is incomplete. The sample records 250,000 or so clones, approximately 81% being singletons. The receptor was isolated from a woman aged 55-75 years in good health and CMV-seropositive. The chain links TRBV19 to TRBJ1-5; the D is unclear. Sequenced: PBMCs. CDR3 in DNA: TGTGCCAGTACAAGTCATACTTCTAGCAATCAGCCCCAGCATTTT. Its translation: CASTSHTSSNQPQHF.